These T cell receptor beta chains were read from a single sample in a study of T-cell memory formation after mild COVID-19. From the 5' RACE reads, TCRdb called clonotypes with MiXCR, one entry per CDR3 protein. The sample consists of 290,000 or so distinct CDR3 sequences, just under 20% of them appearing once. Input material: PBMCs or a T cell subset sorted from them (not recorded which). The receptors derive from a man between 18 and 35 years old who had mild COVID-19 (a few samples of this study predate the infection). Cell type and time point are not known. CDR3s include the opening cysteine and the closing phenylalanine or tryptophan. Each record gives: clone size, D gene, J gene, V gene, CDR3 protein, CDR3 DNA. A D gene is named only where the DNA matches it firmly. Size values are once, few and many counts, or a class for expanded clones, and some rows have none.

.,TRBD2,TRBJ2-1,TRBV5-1,CASSFGASGNNEQFF,TGCGCCAGCAGCTTCGGGGCTAGCGGGAACAATGAGCAGTTCTTC
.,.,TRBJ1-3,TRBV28,CASSDFGNTIYF,TGTGCCAGCTCGGACTTTGGAAACACCATATATTTT
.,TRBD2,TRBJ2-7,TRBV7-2,CASSRTSGGPGEQYF,TGTGCCAGCAGCAGGACTAGCGGGGGGCCCGGCGAGCAGTACTTC
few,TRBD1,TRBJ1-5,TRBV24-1,CATSAASGTGSRDQPQHF,TGTGCCACCAGTGCCGCCTCCGGGACAGGGTCCCGTGATCAGCCCCAGCATTTT
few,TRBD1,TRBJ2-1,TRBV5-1,CASSPAQGQWGNEQFF,TGCGCCAGCAGCCCCGCCCAGGGACAGTGGGGCAATGAGCAGTTCTTC
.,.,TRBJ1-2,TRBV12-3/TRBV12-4,CASSQTENYGYTF,TGTGCCAGCAGCCAGACAGAGAACTATGGCTACACCTTC
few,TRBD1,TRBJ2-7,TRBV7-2,CASSFPGTATYEQYF,TGTGCCAGCAGCTTTCCCGGGACAGCTACCTACGAGCAGTACTTC
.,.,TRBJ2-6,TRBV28,CASSLTTGANVLTF,TGTGCCAGCAGTTTAACTACTGGGGCCAACGTCCTGACTTTC
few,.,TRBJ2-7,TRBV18,CASSPGGNYEQYF,TGTGCCAGCTCACCGGGCGGAAACTACGAGCAGTACTTC
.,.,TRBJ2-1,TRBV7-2,CAGATSYNEQFF,TGTGCCGGAGCGACCTCCTACAATGAGCAGTTCTTC
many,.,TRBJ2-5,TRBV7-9,CASSLGPRDIQETQYF,TGTGCCAGCAGCTTAGGACCTAGGGACATCCAAGAGACCCAGTACTTC
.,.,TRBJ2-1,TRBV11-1,CASSLERYSSYNEQFF,TGTGCCAGCAGCCTAGAGCGGTATAGCTCCTACAATGAGCAGTTCTTC
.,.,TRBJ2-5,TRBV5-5,CASSWGRVQETQYF,TGTGCCAGCAGCTGGGGCCGAGTTCAAGAGACCCAGTACTTC
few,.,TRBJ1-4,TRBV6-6,CASSYGENRLF,TGTGCCAGCAGTTATGGGGAAAACCGCCTTTTT
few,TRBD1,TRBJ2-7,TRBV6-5,CASSNPTGGLYEQYF,TGTGCCAGCAGTAACCCGACAGGGGGCCTCTACGAGCAGTACTTC
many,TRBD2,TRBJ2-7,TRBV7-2,CASSLAASGGDYEQYF,TGTGCCAGCAGCTTAGCCGCTAGCGGGGGGGACTACGAGCAGTACTTC
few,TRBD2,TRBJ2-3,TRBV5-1,CASSLGALGLAGGLPTDTQYF,TGCGCCAGCAGCTTGGGGGCCCTCGGGCTAGCGGGGGGACTGCCCACAGATACGCAGTATTTT
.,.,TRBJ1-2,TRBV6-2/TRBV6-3,CASNPRINYGYTF,TGTGCCAGCAACCCCAGGATTAACTATGGCTACACCTTC
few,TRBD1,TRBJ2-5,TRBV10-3,CAISGDSSQETQYF,TGTGCCATCAGCGGGGACAGTTCTCAAGAGACCCAGTACTTC
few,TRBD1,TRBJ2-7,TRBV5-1,CASSPGQGAIYEQYF,TGCGCCAGCAGCCCTGGACAGGGCGCGATCTACGAGCAGTACTTC
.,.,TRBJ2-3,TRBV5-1,CASSLTPRGVGTDTQYF,TGCGCCAGCAGCTTAACCCCCCGCGGGGTGGGGACAGATACGCAGTATTTT
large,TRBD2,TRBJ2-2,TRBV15,CATSRDVEVLASGGTGELFF,TGTGCCACCAGCAGAGATGTAGAGGTGTTGGCTAGCGGGGGGACCGGGGAGCTGTTTTTT
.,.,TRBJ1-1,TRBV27,CASSWQGGHTEAFF,TGTGCCAGCAGTTGGCAGGGAGGTCACACTGAAGCTTTCTTT
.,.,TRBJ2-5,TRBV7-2,CASSRLSGGLGETQYF,TGTGCCAGCAGCCGATTATCCGGGGGCTTAGGAGAGACCCAGTACTTC
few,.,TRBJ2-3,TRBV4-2,CASSHKEPDTQYF,TGTGCCAGCAGCCACAAAGAGCCGGATACGCAGTATTTT
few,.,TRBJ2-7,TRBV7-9,CASSLAGGQGYF,TGTGCCAGCAGCTTAGCTGGGGGCCAGGGGTACTTC
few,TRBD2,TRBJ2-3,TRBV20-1,CSAETSGGSNTQYF,TGCAGTGCTGAGACTAGCGGGGGATCCAATACGCAGTATTTT
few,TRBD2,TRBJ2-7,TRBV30,CAWSKLSGGFYEQYF,TGTGCCTGGAGTAAATTGTCGGGGGGATTTTACGAGCAGTACTTC
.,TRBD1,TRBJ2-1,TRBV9,CASRGSGQGGNEQFF,TGTGCCAGCAGGGGTTCTGGACAGGGAGGAAATGAGCAGTTCTTC